A selection of T cell receptor beta chains follows, all from one sample in a study of control samples from healthy donors and cancer patients. This table comes from immunoSEQ multiplex PCR, and its TCRdb copy is limited to in-frame clones, with some not included. The repertoire consists of fewer than 150,000 clones, with approximately 89% occurring once and the leading ten covering 7.8%. Sequencing was performed on blood. Receptor source: a woman under 30 in good health. Each CDR3 is given with its conserved first and last residue. Each record gives: CDR3 DNA, CDR3 protein, J gene, clone size, V gene, D gene. D genes are given only for firm matches. Rows may omit the clone size; those that give it use once, few, many or a size class.

TGCAGCGTTGAAGGGGGAGCCTACCAAGAGACCCAGTACTTC	CSVEGGAYQETQYF	TRBJ2-5	.	TRBV29-1	.
TGTGCCACCAGCGTTTGCAATGAGCAGTTCTTC	CATSVCNEQFF	TRBJ2-1	.	TRBV24-1	.
TGTGCCTGGGGTAGCGGATCGAACACCGGGGAGCTGTTTTTT	CAWGSGSNTGELFF	TRBJ2-2	.	TRBV30	.
TGTGCCAGCAGTCACGGGGACAGGGAGAACACTGAAGCTTTCTTT	CASSHGDRENTEAFF	TRBJ1-1	.	TRBV28	TRBD1
TGTGCCAGCAGCTCCGGGACTAGCGGCAGCTACGAGCAGTACTTC	CASSSGTSGSYEQYF	TRBJ2-7	.	TRBV7-2	TRBD2
TGTGCCAGCAGTTTACAGGGGGCTAATGAAAAACTGTTTTTT	CASSLQGANEKLFF	TRBJ1-4	.	TRBV28	TRBD1
TGTGCCAGCAGTCCCGGGACGGGAAACACCATATATTTT	CASSPGTGNTIYF	TRBJ1-3	few	TRBV6-5	.
TGTGCCAGCAGCTTGGGCCGGACGGGGAACTACGAGCAGTACTTC	CASSLGRTGNYEQYF	TRBJ2-7	.	TRBV5-8	.
TGTGCCAGCAGTTTGTTTATGAGCTCCTACGAGCAGTACTTC	CASSLFMSSYEQYF	TRBJ2-7	.	TRBV28	.
TGTGCCAGCAGACCCGGGACAGATGAGCAGTACTTC	CASRPGTDEQYF	TRBJ2-7	.	TRBV7-9	TRBD1